This T cell receptor beta chain was profiled in a study of blood T cells in healthy people across ages. The germline V gene has CDR1 SEHNR and CDR2 FQNEAQ (reference sequence). This CDR3 has 15 residues. The ends were cut back, 4 bases at V and 2 bases at J, with 14 bases in the middle. Healthy Caucasian individuals from Russia aged about 6 to 90 were enrolled as donors. Study-wide results and limits: Diversity estimates from one million T cells were considered underestimates.

Details on this clonotype: Its antigen remains unidentified.

Alongside a J-beta primer mix, a sample-barcoded 5' primer served in a second PCR lasting about 7 to 11 cycles. A single record per CDR3 protein comes from TCRdb applying MiXCR to the 5' RACE reads. This repertoire shows 750,000 to 950,000 distinct CDR3 sequences, roughly 50% found once; its top ten account for roughly 40%. The TCR originated in a man of 80 years or more in good health. The sample taken for sequencing was blood. V usage is TRBV7-9 and J usage is TRBJ2-5, with D perhaps assigned TRBD1 or TRBD2 (5 bases each). CDR3 sequence reads: CASSSVKWGQETQYF. The CDR3, as DNA: TGTGCCAGCAGCTCCGTAAAATGGGGGCAAGAGACCCAGTACTTC.